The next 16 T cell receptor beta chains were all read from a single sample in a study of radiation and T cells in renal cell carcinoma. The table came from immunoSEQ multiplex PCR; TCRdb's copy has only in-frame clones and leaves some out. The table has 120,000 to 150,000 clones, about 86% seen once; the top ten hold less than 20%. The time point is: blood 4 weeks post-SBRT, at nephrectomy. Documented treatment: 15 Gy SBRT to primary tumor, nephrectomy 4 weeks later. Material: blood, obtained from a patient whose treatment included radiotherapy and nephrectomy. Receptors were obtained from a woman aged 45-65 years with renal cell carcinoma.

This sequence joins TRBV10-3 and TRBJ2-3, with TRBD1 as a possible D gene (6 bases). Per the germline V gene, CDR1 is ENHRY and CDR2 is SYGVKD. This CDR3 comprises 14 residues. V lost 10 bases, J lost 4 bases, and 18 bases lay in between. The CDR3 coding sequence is TGTGCCAGCGCGACAGGCTCGGTACCAGATACGCAGTATTTT. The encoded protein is CASATGSVPDTQYF.

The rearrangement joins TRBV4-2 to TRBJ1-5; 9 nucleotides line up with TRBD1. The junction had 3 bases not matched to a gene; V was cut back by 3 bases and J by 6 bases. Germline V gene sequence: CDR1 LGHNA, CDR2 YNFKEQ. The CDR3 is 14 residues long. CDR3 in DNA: TGTGCCAGCAGCCACGGACAGGGGAGTCAGCCCCAGCATTTT. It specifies CASSHGQGSQPQHF.

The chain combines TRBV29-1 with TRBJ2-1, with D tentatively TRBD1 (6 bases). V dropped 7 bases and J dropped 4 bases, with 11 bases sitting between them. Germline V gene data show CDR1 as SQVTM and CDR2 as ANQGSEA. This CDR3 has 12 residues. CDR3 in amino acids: CSGKDSYNEQFF. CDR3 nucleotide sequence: TGCAGCGGAAAGGACAGTTACAATGAGCAGTTCTTC.

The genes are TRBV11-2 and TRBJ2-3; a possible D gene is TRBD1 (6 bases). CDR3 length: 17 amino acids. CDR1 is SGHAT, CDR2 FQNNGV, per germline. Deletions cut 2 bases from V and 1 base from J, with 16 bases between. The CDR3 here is CASSLLGQSKGTDTQYF. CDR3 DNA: TGTGCCAGCAGCTTACTCGGACAGTCCAAGGGCACAGATACGCAGTATTTT. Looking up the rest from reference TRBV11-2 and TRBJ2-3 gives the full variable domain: EAGVAQSPRYKIIEKRQSVAFWCNPISGHATLYWYQQILGQGPKLLIQFQNNGVVDDSQLPKDRFSAERLKGVDSTLKIQPAKLEDSAVYLCASSLLGQSKGTDTQYFGPGTRLTVL.

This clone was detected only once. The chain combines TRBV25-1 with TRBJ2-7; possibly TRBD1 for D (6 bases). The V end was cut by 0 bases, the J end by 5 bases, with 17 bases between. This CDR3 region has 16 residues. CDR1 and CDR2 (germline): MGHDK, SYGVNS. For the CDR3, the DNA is TGTGCCAGCAGTGAATATCGCGGACAGCGTACCGACGAGCAGTACTTC. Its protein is CASSEYRGQRTDEQYF.

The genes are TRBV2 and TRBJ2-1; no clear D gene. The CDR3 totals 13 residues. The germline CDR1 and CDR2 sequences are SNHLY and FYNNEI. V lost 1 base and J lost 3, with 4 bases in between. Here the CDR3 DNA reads TGTGCCAGCAGTGAAGGAGACTACAATGAGCAGTTCTTC. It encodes CASSEGDYNEQFF.

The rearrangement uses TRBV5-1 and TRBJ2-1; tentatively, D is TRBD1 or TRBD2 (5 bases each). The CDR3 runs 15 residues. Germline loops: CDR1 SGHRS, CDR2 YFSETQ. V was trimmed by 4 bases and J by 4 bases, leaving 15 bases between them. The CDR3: CASSPSSGAYNEQFF. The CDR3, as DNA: TGCGCCAGCAGCCCTTCCTCCGGGGCGTACAATGAGCAGTTCTTC. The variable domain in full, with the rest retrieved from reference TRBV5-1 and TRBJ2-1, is KAGVTQTPRYLIKTRGQQVTLSCSPISGHRSVSWYQQTPGQGLQFLFEYFSETQRNKGNFPGRFSGRQFSNSRSEMNVSTLELGDSALYLCASSPSSGAYNEQFFGPGTRLTVL.

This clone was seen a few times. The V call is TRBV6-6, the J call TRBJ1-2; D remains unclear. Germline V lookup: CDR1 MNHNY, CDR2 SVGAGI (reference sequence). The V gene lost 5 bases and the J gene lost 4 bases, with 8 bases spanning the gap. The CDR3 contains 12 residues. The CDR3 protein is CASSSAFYGYTF. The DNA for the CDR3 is TGTGCCAGCAGTAGTGCCTTCTATGGCTACACCTTC.

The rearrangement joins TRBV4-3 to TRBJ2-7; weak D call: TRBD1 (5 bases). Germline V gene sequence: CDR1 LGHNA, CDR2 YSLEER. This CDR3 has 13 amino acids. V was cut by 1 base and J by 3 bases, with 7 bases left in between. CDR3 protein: CASSQAQGYEQYF. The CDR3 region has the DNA TGCGCCAGCAGCCAAGCCCAGGGCTACGAGCAGTACTTC.

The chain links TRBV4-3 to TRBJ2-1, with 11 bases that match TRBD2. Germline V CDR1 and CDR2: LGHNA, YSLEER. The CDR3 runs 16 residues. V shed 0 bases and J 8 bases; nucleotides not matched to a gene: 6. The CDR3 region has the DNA TGCGCCAGCAGCCAAGACACTAGCGGGAGTTTCTATGAGCAGTTCTTC. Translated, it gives CASSQDTSGSFYEQFF.

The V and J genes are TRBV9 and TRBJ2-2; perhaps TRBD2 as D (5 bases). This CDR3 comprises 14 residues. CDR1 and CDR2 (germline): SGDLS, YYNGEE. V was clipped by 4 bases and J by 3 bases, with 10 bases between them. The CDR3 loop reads CASSLAGDTGELFF. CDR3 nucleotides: TGTGCCAGCAGCCTCGCCGGGGACACCGGGGAGCTGTTTTTT.

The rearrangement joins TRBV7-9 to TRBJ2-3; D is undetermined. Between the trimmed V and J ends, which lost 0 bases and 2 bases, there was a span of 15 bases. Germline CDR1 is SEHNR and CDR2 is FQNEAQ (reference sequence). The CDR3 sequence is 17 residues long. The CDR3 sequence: CASSLAGYGEDTDTQYF. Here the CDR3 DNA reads TGTGCCAGCAGCTTAGCGGGGTATGGTGAAGACACAGATACGCAGTATTTT.

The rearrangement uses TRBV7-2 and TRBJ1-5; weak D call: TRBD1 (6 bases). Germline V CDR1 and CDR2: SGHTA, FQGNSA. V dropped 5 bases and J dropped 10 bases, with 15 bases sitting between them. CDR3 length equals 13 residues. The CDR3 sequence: CASSGGGSGPQHF. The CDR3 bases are TGTGCCAGCAGCGGAGGGGGGTCCGGTCCCCAGCATTTT.

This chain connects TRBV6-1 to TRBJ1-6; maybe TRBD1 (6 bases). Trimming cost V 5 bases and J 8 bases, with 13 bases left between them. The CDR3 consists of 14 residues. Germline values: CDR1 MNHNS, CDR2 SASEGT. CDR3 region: CASSRQGLDSPLHF. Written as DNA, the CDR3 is TGTGCCAGCAGTCGGCAGGGGTTAGATTCACCCCTCCACTTT.

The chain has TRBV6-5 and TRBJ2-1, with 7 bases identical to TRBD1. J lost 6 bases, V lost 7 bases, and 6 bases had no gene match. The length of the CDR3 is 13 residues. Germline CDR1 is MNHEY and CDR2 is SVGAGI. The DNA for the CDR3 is TGTGCCAGCACGCTACAGGGGACCAATGAGCAGTTCTTC. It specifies CASTLQGTNEQFF.

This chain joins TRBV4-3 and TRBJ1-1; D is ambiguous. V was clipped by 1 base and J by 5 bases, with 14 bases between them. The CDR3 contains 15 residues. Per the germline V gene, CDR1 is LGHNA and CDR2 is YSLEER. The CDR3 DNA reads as TGCGCCAGCAGCCAAGGGGTGGCTTTGAGGACTGAAGCTTTCTTT. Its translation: CASSQGVALRTEAFF.